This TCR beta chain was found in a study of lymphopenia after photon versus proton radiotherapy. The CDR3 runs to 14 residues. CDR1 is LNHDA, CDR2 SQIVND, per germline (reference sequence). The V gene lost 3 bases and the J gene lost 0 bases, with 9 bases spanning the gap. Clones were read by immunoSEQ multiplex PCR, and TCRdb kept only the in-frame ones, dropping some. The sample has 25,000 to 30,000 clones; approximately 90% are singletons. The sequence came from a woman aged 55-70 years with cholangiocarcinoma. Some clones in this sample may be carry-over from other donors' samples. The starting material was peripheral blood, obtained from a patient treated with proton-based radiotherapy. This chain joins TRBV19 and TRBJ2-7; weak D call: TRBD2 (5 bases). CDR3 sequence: CASSISGDSYEQYF. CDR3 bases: TGTGCCAGTAGTATCTCCGGGGACTCCTACGAGCAGTACTTC.